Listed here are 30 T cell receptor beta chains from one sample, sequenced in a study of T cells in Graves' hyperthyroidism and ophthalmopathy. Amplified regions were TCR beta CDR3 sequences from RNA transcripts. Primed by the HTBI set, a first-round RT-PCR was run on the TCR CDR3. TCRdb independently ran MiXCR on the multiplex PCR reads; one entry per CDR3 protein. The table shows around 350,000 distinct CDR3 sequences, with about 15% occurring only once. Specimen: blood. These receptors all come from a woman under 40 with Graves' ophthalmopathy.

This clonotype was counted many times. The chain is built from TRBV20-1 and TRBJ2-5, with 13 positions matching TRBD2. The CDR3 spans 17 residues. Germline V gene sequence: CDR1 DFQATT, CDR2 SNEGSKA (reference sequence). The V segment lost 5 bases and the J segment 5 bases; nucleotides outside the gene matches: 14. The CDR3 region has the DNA TGCAGTGCTCCCGGGACTAGCGGGGCGGGGATTCTCGAGACCCAGTACTTC. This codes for CSAPGTSGAGILETQYF.

In DNA, the CDR3 is TGCTCTCTAAACAGACTAGCGGGGGGAGCCGGGGAGCTGTTTTTT. This sequence encodes CSLNRLAGGAGELFF. J is TRBJ2-2 and V is TRBV20-1; 13 positions match TRBD2. CDR1 and CDR2 from the germline V gene are DFQATT and SNEGSKA (reference sequence). The CDR3 sequence is 15 residues long.

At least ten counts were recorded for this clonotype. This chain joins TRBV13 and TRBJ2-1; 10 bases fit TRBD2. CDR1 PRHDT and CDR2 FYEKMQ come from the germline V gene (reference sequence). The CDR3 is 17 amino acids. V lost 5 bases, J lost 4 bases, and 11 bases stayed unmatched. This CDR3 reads CASSREIAGGGYNEQFF. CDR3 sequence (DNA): TGTGCCAGCAGCCGAGAAATAGCGGGGGGCGGATACAATGAGCAGTTCTTC.

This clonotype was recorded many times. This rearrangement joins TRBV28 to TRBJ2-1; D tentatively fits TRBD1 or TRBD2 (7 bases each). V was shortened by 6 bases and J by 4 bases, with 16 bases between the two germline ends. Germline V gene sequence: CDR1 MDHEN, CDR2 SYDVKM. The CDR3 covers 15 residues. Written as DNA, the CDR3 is TGTGCCAGCAGGGAGGCAGGGGGGGAATACAATGAGCAGTTCTTC. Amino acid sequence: CASREAGGEYNEQFF.

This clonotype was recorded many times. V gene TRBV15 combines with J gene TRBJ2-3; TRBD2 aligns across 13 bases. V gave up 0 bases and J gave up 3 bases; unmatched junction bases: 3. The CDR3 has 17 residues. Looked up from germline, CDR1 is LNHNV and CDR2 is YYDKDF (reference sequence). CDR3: CATSRDWGLAGTDTQYF. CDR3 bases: TGTGCCACCAGCAGAGATTGGGGACTAGCGGGGACAGATACGCAGTATTTT.

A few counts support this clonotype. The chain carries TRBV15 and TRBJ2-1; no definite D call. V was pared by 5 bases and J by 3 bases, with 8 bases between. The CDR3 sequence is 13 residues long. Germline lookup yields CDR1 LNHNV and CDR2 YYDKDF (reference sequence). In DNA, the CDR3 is TGTGCCACCAGCCGCGTCCTCTACAATGAGCAGTTCTTC. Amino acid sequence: CATSRVLYNEQFF.

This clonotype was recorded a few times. This CDR3 reads CASSFALGEQFF. Here the CDR3 DNA reads TGTGCCAGCAGCTTCGCATTAGGGGAGCAGTTCTTC. This rearrangement joins TRBV7-6 to TRBJ2-1; D is ambiguous. The V gene's germline CDR1 is SGHVS and CDR2 FNYEAQ. Between the trimmed V and J ends, which lost 3 bases and 10 bases, there was a span of 10 bases. There are 12 residues in the CDR3.

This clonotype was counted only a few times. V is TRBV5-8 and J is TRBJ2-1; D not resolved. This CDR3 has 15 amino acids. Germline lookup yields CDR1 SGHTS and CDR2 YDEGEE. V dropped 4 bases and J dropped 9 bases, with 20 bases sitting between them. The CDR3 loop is CASSQVGARRSEQFF. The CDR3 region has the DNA TGTGCCAGCAGCCAAGTGGGCGCCAGACGGAGTGAGCAGTTCTTC.

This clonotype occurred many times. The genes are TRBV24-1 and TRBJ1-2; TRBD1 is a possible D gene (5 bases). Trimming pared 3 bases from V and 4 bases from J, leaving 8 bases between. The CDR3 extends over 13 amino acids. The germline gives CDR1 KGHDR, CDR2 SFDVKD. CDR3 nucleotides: TGTGCCACCAGTGATGGGGCCCTCTATGGCTACACCTTC. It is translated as CATSDGALYGYTF.

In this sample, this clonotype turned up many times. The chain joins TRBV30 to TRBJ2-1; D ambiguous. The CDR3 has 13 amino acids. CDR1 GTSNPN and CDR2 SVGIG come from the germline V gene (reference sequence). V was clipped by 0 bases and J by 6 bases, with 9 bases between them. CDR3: CAWSVLFPNEQFF. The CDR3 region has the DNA TGTGCCTGGAGTGTTTTGTTTCCCAATGAGCAGTTCTTC.

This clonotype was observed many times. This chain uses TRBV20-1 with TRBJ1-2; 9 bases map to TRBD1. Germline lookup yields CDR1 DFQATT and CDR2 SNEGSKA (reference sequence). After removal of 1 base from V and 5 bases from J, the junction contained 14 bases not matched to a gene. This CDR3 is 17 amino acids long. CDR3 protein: CSARVGTGLEQTYGYTF. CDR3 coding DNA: TGCAGTGCTAGAGTAGGGACAGGGTTAGAACAAACATATGGCTACACCTTC.

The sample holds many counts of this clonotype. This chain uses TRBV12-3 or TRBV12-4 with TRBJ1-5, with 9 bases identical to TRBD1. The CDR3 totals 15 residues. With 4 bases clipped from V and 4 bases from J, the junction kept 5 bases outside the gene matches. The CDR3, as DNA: TGTGCCAGCAGTTCGAGGACAGGGGTGAATCAGCCCCAGCATTTT. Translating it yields CASSSRTGVNQPQHF.

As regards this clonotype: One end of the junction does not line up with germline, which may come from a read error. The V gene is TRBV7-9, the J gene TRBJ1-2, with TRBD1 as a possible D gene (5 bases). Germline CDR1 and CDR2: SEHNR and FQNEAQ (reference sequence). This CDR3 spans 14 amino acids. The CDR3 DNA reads TGTGCCGGCAGCTTAGATGGCGCAGGGATTGGCTACACCTTC. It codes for CAGSLDGAGIGYTF.

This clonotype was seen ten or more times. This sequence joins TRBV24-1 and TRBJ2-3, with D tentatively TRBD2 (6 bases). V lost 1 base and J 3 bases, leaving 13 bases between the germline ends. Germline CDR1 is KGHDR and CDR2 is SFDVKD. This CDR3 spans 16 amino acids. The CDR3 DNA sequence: TGTGCCACCAGTGATTTTGCGTGGGCGGGGACAGATACGCAGTATTTT. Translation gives CATSDFAWAGTDTQYF.

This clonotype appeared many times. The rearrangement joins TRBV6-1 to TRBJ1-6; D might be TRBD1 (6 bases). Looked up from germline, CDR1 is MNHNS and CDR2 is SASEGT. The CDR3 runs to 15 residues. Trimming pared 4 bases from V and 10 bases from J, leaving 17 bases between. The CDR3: CASSGTGTRGSPLHF. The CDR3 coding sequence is TGTGCCAGCAGTGGAACCGGGACACGGGGATCACCCCTCCACTTT.

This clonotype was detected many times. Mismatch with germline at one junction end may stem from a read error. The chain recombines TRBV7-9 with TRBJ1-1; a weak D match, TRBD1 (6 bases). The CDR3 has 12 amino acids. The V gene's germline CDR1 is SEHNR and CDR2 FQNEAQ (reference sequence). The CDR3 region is CASSGRDTEAFF. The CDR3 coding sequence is TGTGCCAGCAGCGGCCGGGACACAGAAGCTTTCTTT.

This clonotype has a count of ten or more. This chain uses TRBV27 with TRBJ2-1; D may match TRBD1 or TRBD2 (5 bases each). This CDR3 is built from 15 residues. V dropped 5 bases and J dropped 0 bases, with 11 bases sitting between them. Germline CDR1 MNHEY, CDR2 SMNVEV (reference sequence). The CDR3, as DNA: TGTGCCAGCAGTCCCGCTGGGGGCTCCTACAATGAGCAGTTCTTC. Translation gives CASSPAGGSYNEQFF.

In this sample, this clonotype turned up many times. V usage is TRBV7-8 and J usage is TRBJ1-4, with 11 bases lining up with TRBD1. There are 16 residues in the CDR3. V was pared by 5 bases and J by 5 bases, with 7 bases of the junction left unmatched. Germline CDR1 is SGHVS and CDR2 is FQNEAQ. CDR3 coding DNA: TGTGCCAGCAGCCCCGGGACAGGGGGGAAGAATGAAAAACTGTTTTTT. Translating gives CASSPGTGGKNEKLFF. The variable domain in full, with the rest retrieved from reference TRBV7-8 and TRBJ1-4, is GAGVSQSPRYKVAKRGQDVALRCDPISGHVSLFWYQQALGQGPEFLTYFQNEAQLDKSGLPSDRFFAERPEGSVSTLKIQRTQQEDSAVYLCASSPGTGGKNEKLFFGSGTQLSVL.

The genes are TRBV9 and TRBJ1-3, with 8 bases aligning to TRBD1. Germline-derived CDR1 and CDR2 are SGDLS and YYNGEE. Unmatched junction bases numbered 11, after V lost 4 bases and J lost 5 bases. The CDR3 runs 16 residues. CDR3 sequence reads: CASSSTTGEGRNTIYF. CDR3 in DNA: TGTGCCAGCAGCTCAACGACAGGGGAAGGGAGAAACACCATATATTTT.

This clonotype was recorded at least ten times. The CDR3 DNA reads TGCAGTGCCCAACCAAGGGGAGGCCTTCGGACAGATACGCAGTATTTT. This codes for CSAQPRGGLRTDTQYF. V gene TRBV20-1 combines with J gene TRBJ2-3, with D possibly matching TRBD2 (6 bases). Germline values: CDR1 DFQATT, CDR2 SNEGSKA (reference sequence). This CDR3 has 16 residues. V lost 6 bases and J lost 3, with 22 bases in between.

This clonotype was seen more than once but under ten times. This CDR3 reads CASSLPQELFF. CDR3 DNA: TGTGCCAGCAGCTTACCCCAAGAGCTGTTTTTT. V and J are TRBV7-9 and TRBJ2-2; D is ambiguous. V shed 2 bases and J shed 11 bases, with 6 bases lying between them. From germline, CDR1 is SEHNR and CDR2 FQNEAQ (reference sequence). The CDR3 is 11 amino acids. Drawing the rest from reference TRBV7-9 and TRBJ2-2, the complete variable domain is DTGVSQNPRHKITKRGQNVTFRCDPISEHNRLYWYRQTLGQGPEFLTYFQNEAQLEKSRLLSDRFSAERPKGSFSTLEIQRTEQGDSAMYLCASSLPQELFFGEGSRLTVL.

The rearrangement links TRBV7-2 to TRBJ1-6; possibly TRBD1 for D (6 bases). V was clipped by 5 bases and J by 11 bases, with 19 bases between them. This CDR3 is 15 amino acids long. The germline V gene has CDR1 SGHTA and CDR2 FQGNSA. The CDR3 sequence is CASSPLSTGQTPLHF. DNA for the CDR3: TGTGCCAGCAGCCCCCTGTCTACAGGGCAAACACCCCTCCACTTT.

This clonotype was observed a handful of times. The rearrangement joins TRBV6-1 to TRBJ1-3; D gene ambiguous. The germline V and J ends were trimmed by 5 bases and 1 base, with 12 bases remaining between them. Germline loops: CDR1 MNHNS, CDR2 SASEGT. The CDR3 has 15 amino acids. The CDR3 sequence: CASSYTVQSGNTIYF. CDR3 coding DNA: TGTGCCAGCAGTTATACAGTCCAGTCTGGAAACACCATATATTTT.

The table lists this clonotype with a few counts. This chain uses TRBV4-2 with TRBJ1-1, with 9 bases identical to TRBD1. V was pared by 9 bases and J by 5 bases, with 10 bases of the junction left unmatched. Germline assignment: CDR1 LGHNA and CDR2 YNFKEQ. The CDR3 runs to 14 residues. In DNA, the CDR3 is TGTGCCAGTTGGGGACAGGGCCTGAGGACTGAAGCTTTCTTT. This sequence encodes CASWGQGLRTEAFF.

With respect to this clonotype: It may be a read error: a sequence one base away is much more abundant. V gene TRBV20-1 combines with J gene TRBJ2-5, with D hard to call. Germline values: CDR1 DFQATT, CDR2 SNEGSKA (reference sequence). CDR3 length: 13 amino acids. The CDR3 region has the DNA TGCGGTGCTAGAGAGGTGGCGGAAGAGACCCAGTACTTC. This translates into CGAREVAEETQYF.

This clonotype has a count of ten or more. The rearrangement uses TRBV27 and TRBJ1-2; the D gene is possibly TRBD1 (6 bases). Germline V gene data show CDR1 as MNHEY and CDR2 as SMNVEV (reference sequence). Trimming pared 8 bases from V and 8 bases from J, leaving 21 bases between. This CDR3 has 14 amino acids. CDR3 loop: CASGRGGTYQGYTF. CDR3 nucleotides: TGTGCCAGCGGGAGAGGGGGGACGTACCAAGGCTACACCTTC.

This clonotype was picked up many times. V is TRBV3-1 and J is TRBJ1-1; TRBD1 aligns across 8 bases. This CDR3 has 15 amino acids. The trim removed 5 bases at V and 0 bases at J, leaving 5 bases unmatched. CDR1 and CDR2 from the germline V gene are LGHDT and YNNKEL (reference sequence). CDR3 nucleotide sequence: TGTGCCAGCAGCTCCCGGACAGGGATGAACACTGAAGCTTTCTTT. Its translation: CASSSRTGMNTEAFF. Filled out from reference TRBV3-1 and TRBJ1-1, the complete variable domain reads DTAVSQTPKYLVTQMGNDKSIKCEQNLGHDTMYWYKQDSKKFLKIMFSYNNKELIINETVPNRFSPKSPDKAHLNLHINSLELGDSAVYFCASSSRTGMNTEAFFGQGTRLTVV.

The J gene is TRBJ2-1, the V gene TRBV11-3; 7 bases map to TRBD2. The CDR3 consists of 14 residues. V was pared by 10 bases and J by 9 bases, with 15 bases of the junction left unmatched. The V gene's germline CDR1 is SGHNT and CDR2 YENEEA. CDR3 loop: CATAAGPMGCEQFF. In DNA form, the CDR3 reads TGTGCCACCGCAGCGGGGCCGATGGGATGTGAGCAGTTCTTC. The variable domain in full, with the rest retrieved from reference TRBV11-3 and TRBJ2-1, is EAGVVQSPRYKIIEKKQPVAFWCNPISGHNTLYWYLQNLGQGPELLIRYENEEAVDDSQLPKDRFSAERLKGVDSTLKIQPAELGDSAVYLCATAAGPMGCEQFFGPGTRLTVL.

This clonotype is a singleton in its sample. The CDR3 reads CATSNDLPSGYGYTF. The CDR3 DNA reads as TGTGCCACCAGCAACGACCTACCATCGGGCTATGGCTACACCTTC. The chain joins TRBV15 to TRBJ1-2; D gene ambiguous. The germline V gene has CDR1 LNHNV and CDR2 YYDKDF (reference sequence). The CDR3 contains 15 residues. Trimming removed 4 bases from V and 4 bases from J, with 16 bases in between.

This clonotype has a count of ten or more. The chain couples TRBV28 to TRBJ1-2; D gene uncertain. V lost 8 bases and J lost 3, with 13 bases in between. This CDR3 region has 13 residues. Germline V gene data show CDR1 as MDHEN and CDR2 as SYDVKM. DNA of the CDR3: TGTGCCAGCTCCATCCCCTCGGACTATGGCTACACCTTC. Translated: CASSIPSDYGYTF.